The rows below give T cell receptor beta chains drawn from one sample of a study of radiotherapy plus CTLA-4 blockade in lung cancer. Here immunoSEQ multiplex PCR was the method, and the copy in TCRdb shows in-frame clones only, minus some. Here the sample spans approximately 40,000 clones, about 80% being singletons. Here the sequenced sample was peripheral blood, taken from a patient treated with radiotherapy plus ipilimumab. The receptors derive from a human donor with non-small cell lung cancer who had stable disease on radiotherapy plus ipilimumab. Both conserved end residues are part of each CDR3. A D gene is named only where the DNA matches it firmly. The listing skips clone size in some rows; elsewhere it reads once, few, many or a size class.

d_gene,abundance,v_gene,j_gene,CDR3nt,CDR3aa
.,once,TRBV7-2,TRBJ1-2,TGTGCCAGCAGCTTTGGGGGAATCTATGGCTACACCTTC,CASSFGGIYGYTF
.,once,TRBV11-2,TRBJ1-5,TGTGCCAGCAGCTCACAGGGAAACAATCAGCCCCAGCATTTT,CASSSQGNNQPQHF
TRBD1,.,TRBV5-1,TRBJ2-2,TGCGCCAGCAGCTCGACAGGGGCCCGAATGTCCGGGGAGCTGTTTTTT,CASSSTGARMSGELFF
.,.,TRBV18,TRBJ1-2,TGTGCCAGCTCACCACCGCAAGGGCTAGGGAACTATGGCTACACCTTC,CASSPPQGLGNYGYTF
.,.,TRBV6-5,TRBJ2-3,TGTGCCAGCAGTCACTACGGCAGGGTCAGGGATACGCAGTATTTT,CASSHYGRVRDTQYF
TRBD1,.,TRBV19,TRBJ1-2,TGTGCCAGTAGTAGAACGGACAGGGACCCTAACTATGGCTACACCTTC,CASSRTDRDPNYGYTF
.,.,TRBV15,TRBJ2-2,TGTGCCACCAGCAGAGATCCCGGGGGTCGGTCCGGGGAGCTGTTTTTT,CATSRDPGGRSGELFF
TRBD2,.,TRBV14,TRBJ2-5,TGTGCCAGCAGCCAAGATAGAAGGGTAGCGGGGGTTTCGGAGACCCAGTACTTC,CASSQDRRVAGVSETQYF
TRBD1,.,TRBV7-6,TRBJ1-3,TGTGCCAGCAGCACCGACAGGGGGAGCTCTGGAAACACCATATATTTT,CASSTDRGSSGNTIYF
.,.,TRBV29-1,TRBJ1-2,TGCAGCGTAGAAGGTCCAGTCCGAGGGGCCTATGGCTACACCTTC,CSVEGPVRGAYGYTF
.,.,TRBV9,TRBJ1-3,TGTGCCAGCAGCGACTCAGGGGCGGCTGGAAACACCATATATTTT,CASSDSGAAGNTIYF
.,.,TRBV11-2,TRBJ1-1,TGTGCCAGCCAACCCCCGACAGCCTTGAACACTGAAGCTTTCTTT,CASQPPTALNTEAFF
.,once,TRBV19,TRBJ2-4,TGTGCCAGTAGATCGGGGGGCTCGAACATTCAGTACTTC,CASRSGGSNIQYF
.,few,TRBV5-8,TRBJ2-7,TGTGCCAGCACCAAAGCGGGACATCAGGTAGTGGGATCCTACGAGCAGTACTTC,CASTKAGHQVVGSYEQYF
TRBD2,.,TRBV9,TRBJ2-4,TGTGCCAGCAGCCCTTCGCGGGGGGGCTTCGCCAAAAACATTCAGTACTTC,CASSPSRGGFAKNIQYF
TRBD1,.,TRBV18,TRBJ1-6,TGTGCCAGCTCACCAGGACAGGCGGGATCACCCCTCCACTTT,CASSPGQAGSPLHF
TRBD1,.,TRBV5-4,TRBJ1-1,TGTGCCAGCAGCCCGGGAGGGACAGGGCAGAGGACTGAAGCTTTCTTT,CASSPGGTGQRTEAFF